This T cell receptor beta chain was retrieved from a study of control samples from healthy donors and cancer patients. The assay was immunoSEQ multiplex PCR, and TCRdb's table has in-frame clones only and misses some. The table has around 95,000 clones, roughly 87% seen once. This CDR3 region has 15 residues. The germline V and J ends were trimmed by 5 bases and 4 bases, with 15 bases remaining between them. CDR1 and CDR2 from the germline V gene are LNHNV and YYDKDF (reference sequence). Sample: blood. This TCR derives from a woman aged 50 to 65 in good health. The rearrangement joins TRBV15 to TRBJ1-3, with no clear D. The CDR3 DNA sequence: TGTGCCACCAGCCTGGATCTTGGCGGCGGAAACACCATATATTTT. Amino acid sequence: CATSLDLGGGNTIYF.